This is a list of T cell receptor beta chains from one sample in a study of blood T cells in healthy people across ages. TCRdb called the 5' RACE reads again in MiXCR, with one record for every CDR3 protein. The repertoire holds 1.5 million to 2 million distinct CDR3 sequences, with 30% to 35% as singletons. Sequenced sample: blood. All receptors come from a woman younger than 45 in good health. The CDR3 runs from the conserved cysteine through the conserved F or W. The D gene is left open where the match is weak. Expanded clones are given a class, and other clones once, few, many or no size at all.

d_call,clone_size,cdr3_length,j_call,v_call,cdr3_nt,cdr3_aa
.,few,11,TRBJ2-7,TRBV14,TGTGCCAGCAGCCAAATAAACGAGCAGTACTTC,CASSQINEQYF
.,many,15,TRBJ2-1,TRBV4-2,TGTGCCAGCAGCCCCAACGCTCAGGGAGGTGGTGAGCAGTTCTTC,CASSPNAQGGGEQFF
.,.,16,TRBJ2-1,TRBV21-1,TGTGCCAGCCCACAGAGTCACGGGAGGGCCGTCCATGAGCAGTTCTTC,CASPQSHGRAVHEQFF
.,few,16,TRBJ1-1,TRBV4-2,TGTGCCAGCAGCCAAGAATGGGCACAGTTAAACACTGAAGCTTTCTTT,CASSQEWAQLNTEAFF
TRBD1,.,14,TRBJ2-7,TRBV27,TGTGCCAGCAAGTTTCGACAGGGGGTAGGCGAGCAGTACTTC,CASKFRQGVGEQYF
.,.,13,TRBJ1-1,TRBV20-1,TGCAGTGCCCAGCGAGGGCTGAACACTGAAGCTTTCTTT,CSAQRGLNTEAFF
.,.,13,TRBJ2-7,TRBV20-1,TGCAGTGCTCCGTCATCTGGAGCGCGGGAGCAGTACTTC,CSAPSSGAREQYF
TRBD2,.,15,TRBJ2-5,TRBV20-1,TGCAGTGCTAGACTAGCGGGGGGGTTTGGAGAGACCCAGTACTTC,CSARLAGGFGETQYF
TRBD2,once,17,TRBJ2-1,TRBV9,TGTGCCAGCAGCGTCACTAGCGGGAGGGGAACACTCGATGAGCAGTTCTTC,CASSVTSGRGTLDEQFF
.,few,15,TRBJ1-2,TRBV3-1,TGTGCCAGCAGCCATAGGGCGGGGGGCGCATATGGCTACACCTTC,CASSHRAGGAYGYTF
TRBD1,.,15,TRBJ1-1,TRBV5-1,TGCGCCAGCAGCCGCCGGACAGGTGGGAGCACTGAAGCTTTCTTT,CASSRRTGGSTEAFF
.,.,21,TRBJ1-4,TRBV7-3,TGTGCCAGCAGCTTAAGGGGCGAACCAGGGATGTCCCTTGCAACTAATGAAAAACTGTTTTTT,CASSLRGEPGMSLATNEKLFF
.,many,15,TRBJ2-7,TRBV27,TGTGCCAGCAGTTTAATCGGCGGCGGCGCTTACGAGCAGTACTTC,CASSLIGGGAYEQYF
.,few,17,TRBJ2-3,TRBV20-1,TGCAGTGCTAGAGCTCCAAAGCGGTCGGGGCTGACAGATACGCAGTATTTT,CSARAPKRSGLTDTQYF
.,.,13,TRBJ1-2,TRBV14,TGTGCCAGCAGCCAACGGGCCAGCGGTGGCTACACCTTC,CASSQRASGGYTF
.,.,18,TRBJ1-4,TRBV18,TGTGCCAGCTCACCGCCTCGCGGGCGCGACTCAACTAATGAAAAACTGTTTTTT,CASSPPRGRDSTNEKLFF
TRBD2,.,16,TRBJ2-7,TRBV6-2/TRBV6-3,TGTGCCAGCAGTGATACCTGGCCGGGGGGCTCCTACGAGCAGTACTTC,CASSDTWPGGSYEQYF
.,.,13,TRBJ1-3,TRBV20-1,TGCAGTGCTGAGAGGTTCTCTGGAAACACCATATATTTT,CSAERFSGNTIYF
.,few,13,TRBJ2-1,TRBV5-4,TGTGCCAGCAGGCACGACTCCTACAATGAGCAGTTCTTC,CASRHDSYNEQFF
.,.,15,TRBJ1-6,TRBV9,TGTGCCAGCAACGACTCACCCACATATAATTCACCCCTCCACTTT,CASNDSPTYNSPLHF
TRBD2,.,19,TRBJ2-7,TRBV15,TGTACCACCAGCACACCGCCGGGACTAGCGGGTTCTCGACCCTACGAGCAGTACTTC,CTTSTPPGLAGSRPYEQYF
.,.,13,TRBJ2-2,TRBV6-6,TGTGCCAGCAGCCCATGGGGGCCCGGGGAGCTGTTTTTT,CASSPWGPGELFF
.,.,15,TRBJ1-2,TRBV5-5,TGTGCCAGCAGCTCGGAGACGCGGGGATGGGATGGCTACACCTTC,CASSSETRGWDGYTF